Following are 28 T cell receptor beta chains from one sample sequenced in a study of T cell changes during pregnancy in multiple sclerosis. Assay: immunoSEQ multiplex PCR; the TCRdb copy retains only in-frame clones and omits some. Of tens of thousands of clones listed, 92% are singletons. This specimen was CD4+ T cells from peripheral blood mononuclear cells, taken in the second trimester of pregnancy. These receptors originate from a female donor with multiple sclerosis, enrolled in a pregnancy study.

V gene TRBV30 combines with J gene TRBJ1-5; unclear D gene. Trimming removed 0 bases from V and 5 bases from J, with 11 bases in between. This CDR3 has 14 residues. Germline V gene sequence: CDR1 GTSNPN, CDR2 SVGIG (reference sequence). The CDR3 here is CAWSVWRGDQPQHF. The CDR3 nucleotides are TGTGCCTGGAGTGTTTGGCGGGGTGATCAGCCCCAGCATTTT.

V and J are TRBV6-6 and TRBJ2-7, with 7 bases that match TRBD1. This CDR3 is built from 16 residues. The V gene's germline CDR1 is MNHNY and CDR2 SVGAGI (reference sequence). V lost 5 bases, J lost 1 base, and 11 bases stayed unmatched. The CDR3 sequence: CASSRTNRDRSYEQYF. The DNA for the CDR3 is TGTGCCAGCAGTCGAACGAACCGGGACAGATCCTACGAGCAGTACTTC.

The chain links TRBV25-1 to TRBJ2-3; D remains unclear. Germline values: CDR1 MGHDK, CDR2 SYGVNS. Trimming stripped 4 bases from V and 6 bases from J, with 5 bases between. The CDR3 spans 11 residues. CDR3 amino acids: CASSVLDTQYF. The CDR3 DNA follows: TGTGCCAGCAGTGTTCTCGATACGCAGTATTTT.

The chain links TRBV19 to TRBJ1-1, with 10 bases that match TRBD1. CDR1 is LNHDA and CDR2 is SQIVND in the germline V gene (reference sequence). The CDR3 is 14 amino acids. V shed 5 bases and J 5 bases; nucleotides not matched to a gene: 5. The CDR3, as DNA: TGTGCCAGTAGTCAGACAGGGGGCCGGACTGAAGCTTTCTTT. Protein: CASSQTGGRTEAFF.

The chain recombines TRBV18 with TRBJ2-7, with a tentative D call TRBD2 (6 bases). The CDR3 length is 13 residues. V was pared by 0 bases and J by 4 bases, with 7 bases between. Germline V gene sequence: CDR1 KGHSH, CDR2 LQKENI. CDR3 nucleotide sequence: TGTGCCAGCTCACCACCGGAGGGGTACGAGCAGTACTTC. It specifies CASSPPEGYEQYF. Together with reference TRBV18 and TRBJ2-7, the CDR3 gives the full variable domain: NAGVMQNPRHLVRRRGQEARLRCSPMKGHSHVYWYRQLPEEGLKFMVYLQKENIIDESGMPKERFSAEFPKEGPSILRIQQVVRGDSAAYFCASSPPEGYEQYFGPGTRLTVT.

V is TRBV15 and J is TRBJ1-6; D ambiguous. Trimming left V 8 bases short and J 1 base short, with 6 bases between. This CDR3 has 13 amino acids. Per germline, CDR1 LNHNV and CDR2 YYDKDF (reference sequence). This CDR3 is CATGESYNSPLHF. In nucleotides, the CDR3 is TGTGCCACCGGGGAGTCCTATAATTCACCCCTCCACTTT.

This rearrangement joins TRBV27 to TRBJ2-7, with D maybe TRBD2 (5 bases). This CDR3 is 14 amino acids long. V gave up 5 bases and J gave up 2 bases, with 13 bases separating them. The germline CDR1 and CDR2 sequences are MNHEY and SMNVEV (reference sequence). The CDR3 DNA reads TGTGCCAGCAGTCCCTATGGGGAGACCTACGAGCAGTACTTC. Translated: CASSPYGETYEQYF.

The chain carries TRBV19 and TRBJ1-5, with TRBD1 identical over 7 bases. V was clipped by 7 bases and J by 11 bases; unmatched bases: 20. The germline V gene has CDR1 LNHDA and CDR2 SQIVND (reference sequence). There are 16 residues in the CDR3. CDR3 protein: CASKLGQAGRLGAQHF. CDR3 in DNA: TGTGCCAGTAAGCTAGGACAGGCAGGGCGACTGGGGGCCCAGCATTTT.

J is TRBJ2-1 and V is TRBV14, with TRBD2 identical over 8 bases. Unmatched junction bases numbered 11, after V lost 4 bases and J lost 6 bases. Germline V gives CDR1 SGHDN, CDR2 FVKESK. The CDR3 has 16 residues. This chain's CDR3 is CASSLMRGTRGNEQFF. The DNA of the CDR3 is TGTGCCAGCAGCCTTATGCGGGGGACTAGAGGCAATGAGCAGTTCTTC.

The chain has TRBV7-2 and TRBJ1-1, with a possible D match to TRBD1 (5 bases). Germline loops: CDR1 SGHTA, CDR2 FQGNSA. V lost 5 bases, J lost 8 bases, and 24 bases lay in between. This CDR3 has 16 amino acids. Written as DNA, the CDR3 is TGTGCCAGCAGCCCGACCCCAGGAGTTTGGGGCCGGGAAGCTTTCTTT. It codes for CASSPTPGVWGREAFF.

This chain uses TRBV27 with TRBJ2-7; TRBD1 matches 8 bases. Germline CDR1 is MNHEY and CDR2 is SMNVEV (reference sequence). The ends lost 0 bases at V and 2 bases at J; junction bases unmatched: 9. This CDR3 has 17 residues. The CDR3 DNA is TGTGCCAGCAGTTTATCCCGACCCGACAGGGGCCCCTACGAGCAGTACTTC. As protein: CASSLSRPDRGPYEQYF.

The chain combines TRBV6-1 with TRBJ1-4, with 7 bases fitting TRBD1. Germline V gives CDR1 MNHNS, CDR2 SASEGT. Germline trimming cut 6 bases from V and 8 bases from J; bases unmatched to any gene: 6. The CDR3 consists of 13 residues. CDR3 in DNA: TGTGCCAGCAGCCCAGGGGGACGGGAAAAACTGTTTTTT. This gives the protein CASSPGGREKLFF.

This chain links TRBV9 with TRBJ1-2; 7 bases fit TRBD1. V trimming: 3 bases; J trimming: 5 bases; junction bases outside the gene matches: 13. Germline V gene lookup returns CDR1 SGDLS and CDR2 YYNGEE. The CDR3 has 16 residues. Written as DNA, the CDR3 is TGTGCCAGCAGCGCCATGGAACGGAGGGGGCGTTATGGCTACACCTTC. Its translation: CASSAMERRGRYGYTF.

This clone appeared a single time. CDR3 DNA sequence: TGCGCCAGCAGCTCTACGGGAGTCTACGAGCAGTACTTC. As protein: CASSSTGVYEQYF. This chain uses TRBV5-1 with TRBJ2-7; weak D call: TRBD2 (6 bases). Per germline, CDR1 SGHRS and CDR2 YFSETQ. This CDR3 comprises 13 residues. V shed 3 bases and J shed 3 bases, with 10 bases lying between them. Full variable domain (outside the CDR3, taken from reference TRBV5-1 and TRBJ2-7): KAGVTQTPRYLIKTRGQQVTLSCSPISGHRSVSWYQQTPGQGLQFLFEYFSETQRNKGNFPGRFSGRQFSNSRSEMNVSTLELGDSALYLCASSSTGVYEQYFGPGTRLTVT.

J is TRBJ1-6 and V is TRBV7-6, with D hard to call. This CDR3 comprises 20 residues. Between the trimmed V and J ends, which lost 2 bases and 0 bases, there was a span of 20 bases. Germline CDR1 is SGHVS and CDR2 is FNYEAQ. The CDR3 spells CASSLRAAGYGSSYNSPLHF. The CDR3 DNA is TGTGCCAGCAGCTTAAGGGCCGCGGGGTACGGTAGCTCCTATAATTCACCCCTCCACTTT.

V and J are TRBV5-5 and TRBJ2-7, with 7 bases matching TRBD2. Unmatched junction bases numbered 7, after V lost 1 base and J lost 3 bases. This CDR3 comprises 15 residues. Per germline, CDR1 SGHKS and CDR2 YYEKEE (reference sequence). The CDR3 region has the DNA TGTGCCAGCAGCTTGTTGGGAGGGCGGAACTACGAGCAGTACTTC. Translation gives CASSLLGGRNYEQYF.

CDR3 protein: CASSLSGSGADTQYF. The DNA for the CDR3 is TGTGCCAGCAGTTTGAGCGGAAGTGGGGCAGATACGCAGTATTTT. The V gene is TRBV7-2, the J gene TRBJ2-3, with TRBD2 as a possible D gene (5 bases). This CDR3 has 15 amino acids. Trimming pared 6 bases from V and 4 bases from J, leaving 17 bases between. Germline CDR1 reads SGHTA; CDR2 reads FQGNSA.

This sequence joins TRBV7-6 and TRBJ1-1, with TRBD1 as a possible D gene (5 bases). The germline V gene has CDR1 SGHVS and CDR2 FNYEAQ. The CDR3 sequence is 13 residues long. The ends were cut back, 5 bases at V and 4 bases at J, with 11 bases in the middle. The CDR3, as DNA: TGTGCCAGCAGCGTTGACAGCCTCACTGAAGCTTTCTTT. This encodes CASSVDSLTEAFF.

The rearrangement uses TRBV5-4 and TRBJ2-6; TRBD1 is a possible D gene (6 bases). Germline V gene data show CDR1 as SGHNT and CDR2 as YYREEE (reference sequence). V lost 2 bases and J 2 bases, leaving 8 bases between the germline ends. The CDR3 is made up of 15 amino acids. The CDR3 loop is CASSLGGTGANVLTF. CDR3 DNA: TGTGCCAGCAGCTTAGGGGGTACTGGGGCCAACGTCCTGACTTTC.

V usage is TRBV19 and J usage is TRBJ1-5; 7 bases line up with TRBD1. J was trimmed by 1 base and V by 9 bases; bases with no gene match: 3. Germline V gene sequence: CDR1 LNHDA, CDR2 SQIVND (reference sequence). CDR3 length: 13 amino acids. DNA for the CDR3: TGTGCCAGCGGACAGGACAGCAATCAGCCCCAGCATTTT. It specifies CASGQDSNQPQHF. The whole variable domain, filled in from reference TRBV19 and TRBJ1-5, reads DGGITQSPKYLFRKEGQNVTLSCEQNLNHDAMYWYRQDPGQGLRLIYYSQIVNDFQKGDIAEGYSVSREKKESFPLTVTSAQKNPTAFYLCASGQDSNQPQHFGDGTRLSIL.

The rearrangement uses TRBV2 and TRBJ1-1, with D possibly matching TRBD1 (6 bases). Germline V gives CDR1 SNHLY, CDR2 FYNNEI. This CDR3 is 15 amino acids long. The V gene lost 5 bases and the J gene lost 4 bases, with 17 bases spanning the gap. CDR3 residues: CASSRDRQRGTEAFF. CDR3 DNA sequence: TGTGCCAGCAGTAGAGACAGGCAGCGGGGCACTGAAGCTTTCTTT.

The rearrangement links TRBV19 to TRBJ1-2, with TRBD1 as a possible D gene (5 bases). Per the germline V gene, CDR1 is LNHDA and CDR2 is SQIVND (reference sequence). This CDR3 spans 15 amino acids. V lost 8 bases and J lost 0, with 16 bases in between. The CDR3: CASDKQAGANYGYTF. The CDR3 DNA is TGTGCCAGTGATAAACAGGCGGGGGCTAACTATGGCTACACCTTC.

CDR3: CASSSRGAVQGNTGELFF. The CDR3 DNA reads TGTGCCAGCAGCTCCCGGGGGGCCGTCCAGGGGAACACCGGGGAGCTGTTTTTT. This chain uses TRBV28 with TRBJ2-2; D is perhaps TRBD2 (7 bases). V was pared by 6 bases and J by 1 base, with 21 bases between. The CDR3 is 18 residues long. Germline V CDR1 and CDR2: MDHEN, SYDVKM.

This CDR3 reads CASRTGQGKNQPQHF. CDR3 nucleotide sequence: TGTGCCAGTAGGACGGGACAGGGAAAAAATCAGCCCCAGCATTTT. J is TRBJ1-5 and V is TRBV19; 9 bases line up with TRBD1. The CDR3 covers 15 residues. V lost 6 bases and J lost 4; bases outside the gene matches: 7. The germline V gene has CDR1 LNHDA and CDR2 SQIVND (reference sequence).

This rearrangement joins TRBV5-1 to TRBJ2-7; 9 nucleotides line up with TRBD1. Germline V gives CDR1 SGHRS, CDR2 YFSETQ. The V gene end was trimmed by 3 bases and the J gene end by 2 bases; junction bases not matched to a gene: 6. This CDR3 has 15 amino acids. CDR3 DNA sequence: TGCGCCAGCAGCTCAGGACAGGGGCAACCCTACGAGCAGTACTTC. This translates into CASSSGQGQPYEQYF.

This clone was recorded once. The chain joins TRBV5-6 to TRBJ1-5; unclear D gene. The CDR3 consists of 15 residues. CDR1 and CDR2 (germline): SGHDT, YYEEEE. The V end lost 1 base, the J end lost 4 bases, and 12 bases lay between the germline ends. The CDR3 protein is CASSLTPTGNQPQHF. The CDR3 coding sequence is TGTGCCAGCAGCTTGACCCCTACCGGGAATCAGCCCCAGCATTTT.

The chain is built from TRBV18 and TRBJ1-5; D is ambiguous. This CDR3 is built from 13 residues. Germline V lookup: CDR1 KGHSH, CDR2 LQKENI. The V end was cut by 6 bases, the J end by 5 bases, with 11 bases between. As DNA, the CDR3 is TGTGCCAGCTCCCGCGGAGCGGATCAGCCCCAGCATTTT. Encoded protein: CASSRGADQPQHF. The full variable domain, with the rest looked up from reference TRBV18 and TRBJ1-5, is NAGVMQNPRHLVRRRGQEARLRCSPMKGHSHVYWYRQLPEEGLKFMVYLQKENIIDESGMPKERFSAEFPKEGPSILRIQQVVRGDSAAYFCASSRGADQPQHFGDGTRLSIL.

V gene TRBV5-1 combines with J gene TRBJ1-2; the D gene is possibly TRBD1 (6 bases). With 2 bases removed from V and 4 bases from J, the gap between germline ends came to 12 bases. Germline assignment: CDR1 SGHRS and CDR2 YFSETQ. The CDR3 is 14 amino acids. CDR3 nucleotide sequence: TGCGCCAGCAGCTTCAAGGGGACAATCTATGGCTACACCTTC. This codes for CASSFKGTIYGYTF.